The T cell receptor beta chain under discussion was sequenced for a study of T cells in Graves' hyperthyroidism and ophthalmopathy. The study excluded patients with uncontrolled infection, other autoimmune disease, pregnancy or lactation. From RNA transcripts, TCR beta CDR3 regions were amplified. HTBI primers were the set used in a first-round RT-PCR of the TCR CDR3. TCRdb itself ran the multiplex PCR reads through MiXCR, one entry per CDR3 protein. The sample has about 480,000 distinct CDR3 sequences, approximately 24% seen once. CDR1 MNHNS and CDR2 SASEGT come from the germline V gene. V gave up 5 bases and J gave up 9 bases; unmatched junction bases: 11. CDR3 length: 16 amino acids. This clonotype was counted a few times.

The origin of this receptor is a woman in her twenties or thirties with Graves' ophthalmopathy. Sequences were obtained from blood. The V call is TRBV6-1, the J call TRBJ2-4; TRBD1 aligns across 12 bases. Here the CDR3 DNA reads TGTGCCAGCAGTCAAACCGCGGGACAGGGGGCAAGCATTCAGTACTTC. It is translated as CASSQTAGQGASIQYF.